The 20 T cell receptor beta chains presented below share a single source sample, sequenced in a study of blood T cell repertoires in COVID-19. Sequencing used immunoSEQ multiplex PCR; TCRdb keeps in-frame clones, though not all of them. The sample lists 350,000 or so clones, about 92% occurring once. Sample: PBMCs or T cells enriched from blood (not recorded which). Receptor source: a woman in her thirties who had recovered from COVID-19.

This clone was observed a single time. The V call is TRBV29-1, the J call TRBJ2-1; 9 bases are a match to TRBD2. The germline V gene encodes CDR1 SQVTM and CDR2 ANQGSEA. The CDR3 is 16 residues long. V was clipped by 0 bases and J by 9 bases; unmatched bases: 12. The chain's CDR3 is CSVEDLKASGTPEQFF. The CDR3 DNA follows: TGCAGCGTTGAAGATCTGAAGGCTAGCGGGACTCCTGAGCAGTTCTTC.

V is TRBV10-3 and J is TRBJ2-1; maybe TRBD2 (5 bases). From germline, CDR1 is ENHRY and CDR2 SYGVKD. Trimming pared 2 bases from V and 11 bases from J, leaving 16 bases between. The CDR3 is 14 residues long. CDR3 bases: TGTGCCATCAGTGAGGATGCGAGGGTACACCAGCAGTTCTTC. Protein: CAISEDARVHQQFF.

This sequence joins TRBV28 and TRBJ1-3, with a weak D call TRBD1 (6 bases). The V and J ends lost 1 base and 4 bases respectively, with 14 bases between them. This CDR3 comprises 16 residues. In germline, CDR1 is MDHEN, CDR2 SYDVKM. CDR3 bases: TGTGCCAGCAGTTTATATCAGGGGAGCACAGGAAACACCATATATTTT. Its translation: CASSLYQGSTGNTIYF.

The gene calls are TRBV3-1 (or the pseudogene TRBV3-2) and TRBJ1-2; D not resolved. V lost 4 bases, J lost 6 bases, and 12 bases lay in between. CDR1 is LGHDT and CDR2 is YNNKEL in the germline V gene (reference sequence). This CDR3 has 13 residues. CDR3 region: CASSRAGTDGYTF. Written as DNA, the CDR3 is TGTGCCAGCAGCCGGGCGGGTACGGATGGCTACACCTTC.

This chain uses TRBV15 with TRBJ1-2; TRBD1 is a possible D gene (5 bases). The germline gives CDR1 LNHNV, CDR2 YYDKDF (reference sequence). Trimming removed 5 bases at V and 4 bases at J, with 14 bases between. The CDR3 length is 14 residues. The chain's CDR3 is CATSPPGVTYGYTF. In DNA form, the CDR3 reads TGTGCCACCAGCCCTCCGGGGGTTACCTATGGCTACACCTTC.

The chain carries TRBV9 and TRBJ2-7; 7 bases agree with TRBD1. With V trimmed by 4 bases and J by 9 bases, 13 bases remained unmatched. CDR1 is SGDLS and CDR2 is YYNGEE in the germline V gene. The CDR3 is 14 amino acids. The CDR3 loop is CASSPGTAPTRQYF. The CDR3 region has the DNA TGTGCCAGCAGCCCCGGGACAGCGCCTACGAGGCAGTACTTC.

The CDR3 bases are TGTGCCAGCAGTTATAACGAGGGAGGAACAGATACGCAGTATTTT. Encoded protein: CASSYNEGGTDTQYF. The V call is TRBV6-2 or TRBV6-3, the J call TRBJ2-3, with D tentatively TRBD2 (6 bases). Germline CDR1 reads MNHEY; CDR2 reads SVGEGT. V was cut by 3 bases and J by 3 bases, with 13 bases left in between. This CDR3 is built from 15 residues.

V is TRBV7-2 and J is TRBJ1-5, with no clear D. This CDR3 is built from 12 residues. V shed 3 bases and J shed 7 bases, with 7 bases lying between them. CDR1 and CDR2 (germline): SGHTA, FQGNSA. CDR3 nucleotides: TGTGCCAGCAGCTTTCTAGAGCAGCCCCAGCATTTT. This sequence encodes CASSFLEQPQHF.

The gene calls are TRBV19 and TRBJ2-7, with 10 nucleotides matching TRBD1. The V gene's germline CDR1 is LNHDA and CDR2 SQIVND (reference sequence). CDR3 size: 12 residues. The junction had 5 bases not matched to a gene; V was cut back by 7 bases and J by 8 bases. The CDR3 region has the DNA TGTGCCAGTACGGGACAGGGGTATCAGCAGTACTTC. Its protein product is CASTGQGYQQYF.

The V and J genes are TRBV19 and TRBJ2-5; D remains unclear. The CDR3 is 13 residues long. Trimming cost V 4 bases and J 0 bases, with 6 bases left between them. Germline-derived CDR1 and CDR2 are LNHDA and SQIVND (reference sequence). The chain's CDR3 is CASSNRYQETQYF. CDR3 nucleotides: TGTGCCAGTAGTAATCGGTACCAAGAGACCCAGTACTTC.

The CDR3 nucleotides read TGTGCCAGCAGCTTGTCTCGGCAGCCGGGTTTGAGGCACACTGAAGCTTTCTTT. This translates into CASSLSRQPGLRHTEAFF. J is TRBJ1-1 and V is TRBV5-6; D unresolved. Germline values: CDR1 SGHDT, CDR2 YYEEEE. Trimming left V 1 base short and J 3 bases short, with 22 bases between. This CDR3 spans 18 amino acids.

CDR3 sequence reads: CASSLRLNNEQFF. The CDR3 DNA reads TGTGCCAGCAGTCTCCGACTTAACAATGAGCAGTTCTTC. This rearrangement joins TRBV27 to TRBJ2-1; D gene unclear. Germline loops: CDR1 MNHEY, CDR2 SMNVEV (reference sequence). The CDR3 spans 13 residues. With 5 bases removed from V and 5 bases from J, the gap between germline ends came to 10 bases.

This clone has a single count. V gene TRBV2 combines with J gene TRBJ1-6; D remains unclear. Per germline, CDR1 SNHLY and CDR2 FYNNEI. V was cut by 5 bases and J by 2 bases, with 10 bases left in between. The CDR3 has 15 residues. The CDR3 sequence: CASSPSGTYNSPLHF. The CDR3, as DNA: TGTGCCAGCAGTCCGTCCGGGACCTATAATTCACCCCTCCACTTT.

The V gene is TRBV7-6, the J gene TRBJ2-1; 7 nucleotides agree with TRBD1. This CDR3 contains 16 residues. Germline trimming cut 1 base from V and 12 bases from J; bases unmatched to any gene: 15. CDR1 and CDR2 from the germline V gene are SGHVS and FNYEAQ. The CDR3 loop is CASSLGWLGGTEGQFF. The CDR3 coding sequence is TGTGCCAGCAGCTTAGGTTGGCTGGGTGGGACAGAAGGGCAGTTCTTC.

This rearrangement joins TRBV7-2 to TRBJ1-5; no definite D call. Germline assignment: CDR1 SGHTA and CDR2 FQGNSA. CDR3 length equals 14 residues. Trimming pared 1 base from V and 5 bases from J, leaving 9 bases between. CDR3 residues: CASSLDPTDQPQHF. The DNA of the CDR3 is TGTGCCAGCAGCTTAGATCCCACAGATCAGCCCCAGCATTTT.

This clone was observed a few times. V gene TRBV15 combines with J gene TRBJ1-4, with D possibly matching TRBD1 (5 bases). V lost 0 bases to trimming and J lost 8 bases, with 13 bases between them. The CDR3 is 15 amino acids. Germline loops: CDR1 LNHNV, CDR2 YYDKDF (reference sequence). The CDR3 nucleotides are TGTGCCACCAGCAGAGAGTATGGGGAGGGGGAAAAACTGTTTTTT. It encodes CATSREYGEGEKLFF.

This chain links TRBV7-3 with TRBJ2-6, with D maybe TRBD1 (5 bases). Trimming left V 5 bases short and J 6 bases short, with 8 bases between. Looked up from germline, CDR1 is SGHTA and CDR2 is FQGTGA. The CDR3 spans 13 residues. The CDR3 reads CASSPGSANVLTF. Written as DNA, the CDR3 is TGTGCCAGCAGCCCAGGGTCGGCCAACGTCCTGACTTTC.

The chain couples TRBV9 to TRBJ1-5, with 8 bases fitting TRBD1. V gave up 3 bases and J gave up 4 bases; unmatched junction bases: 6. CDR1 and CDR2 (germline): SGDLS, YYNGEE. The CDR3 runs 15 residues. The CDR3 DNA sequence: TGTGCCAGCAGCGCCGACAGGGGACCTAATCAGCCCCAGCATTTT. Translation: CASSADRGPNQPQHF.

This CDR3 is CASSQTANYGYTF. CDR3 bases: TGTGCCAGCAGCCAGACAGCTAACTATGGCTACACCTTC. The chain combines TRBV14 with TRBJ1-2; maybe TRBD1 (5 bases). V was pared by 3 bases and J by 0 bases, with 5 bases between. The CDR3 has 13 residues. CDR1 SGHDN and CDR2 FVKESK come from the germline V gene.

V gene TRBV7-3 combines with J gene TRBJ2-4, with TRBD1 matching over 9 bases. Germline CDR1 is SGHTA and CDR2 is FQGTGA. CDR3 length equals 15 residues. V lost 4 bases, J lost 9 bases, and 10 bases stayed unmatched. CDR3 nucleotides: TGTGCCAGCAGCTCTGGACAGGGGATTGGAGCCATTCAGTACTTC. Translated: CASSSGQGIGAIQYF.